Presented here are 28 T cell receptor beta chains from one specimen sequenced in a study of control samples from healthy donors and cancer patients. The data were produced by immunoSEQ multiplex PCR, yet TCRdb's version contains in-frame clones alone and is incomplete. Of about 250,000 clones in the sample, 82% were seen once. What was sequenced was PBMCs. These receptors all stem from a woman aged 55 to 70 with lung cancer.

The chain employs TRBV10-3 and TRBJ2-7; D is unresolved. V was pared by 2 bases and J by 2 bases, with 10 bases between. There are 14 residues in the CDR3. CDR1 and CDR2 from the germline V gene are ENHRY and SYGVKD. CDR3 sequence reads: CAISEMAATYEQYF. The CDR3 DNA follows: TGTGCCATCAGTGAGATGGCAGCGACCTACGAGCAGTACTTC.

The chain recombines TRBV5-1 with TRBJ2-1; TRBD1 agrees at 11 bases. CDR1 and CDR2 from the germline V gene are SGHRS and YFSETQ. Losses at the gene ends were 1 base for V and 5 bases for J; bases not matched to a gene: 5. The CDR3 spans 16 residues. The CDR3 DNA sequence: TGCGCCAGCAGCTTGACTGGACAGGGGGCTCACAATGAGCAGTTCTTC. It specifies CASSLTGQGAHNEQFF.

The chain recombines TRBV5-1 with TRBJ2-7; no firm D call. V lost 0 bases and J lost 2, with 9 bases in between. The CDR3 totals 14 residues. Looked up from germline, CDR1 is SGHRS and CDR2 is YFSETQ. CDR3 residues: CASSLDPHTYEQYF. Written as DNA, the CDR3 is TGCGCCAGCAGCTTGGACCCTCACACCTACGAGCAGTACTTC.

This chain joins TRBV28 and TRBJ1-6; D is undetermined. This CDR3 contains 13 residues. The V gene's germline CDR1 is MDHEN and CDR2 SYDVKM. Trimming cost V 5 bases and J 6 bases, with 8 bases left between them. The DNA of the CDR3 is TGTGCCAGCAGTCCTGAGACTAATTCACCCCTCCACTTT. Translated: CASSPETNSPLHF.

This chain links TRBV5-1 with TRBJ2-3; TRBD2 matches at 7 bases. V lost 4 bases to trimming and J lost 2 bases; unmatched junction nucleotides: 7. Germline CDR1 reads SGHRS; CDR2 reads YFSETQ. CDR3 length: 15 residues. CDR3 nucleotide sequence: TGCGCCAGCAGCGGGGGACTAACGTTCACAGATACGCAGTATTTT. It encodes CASSGGLTFTDTQYF.

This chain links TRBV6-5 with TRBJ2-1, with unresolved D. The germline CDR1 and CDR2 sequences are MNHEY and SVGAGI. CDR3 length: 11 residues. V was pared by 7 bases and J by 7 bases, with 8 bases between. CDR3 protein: CASIDRNEQFF. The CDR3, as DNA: TGTGCCAGCATAGACCGGAATGAGCAGTTCTTC.

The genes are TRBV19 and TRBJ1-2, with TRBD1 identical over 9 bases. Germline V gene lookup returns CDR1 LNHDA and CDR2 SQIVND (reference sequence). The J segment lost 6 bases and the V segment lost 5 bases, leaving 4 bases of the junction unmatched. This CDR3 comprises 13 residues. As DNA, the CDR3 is TGTGCCAGTAGTCCACAGGGGGCACATGGCTACACCTTC. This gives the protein CASSPQGAHGYTF.

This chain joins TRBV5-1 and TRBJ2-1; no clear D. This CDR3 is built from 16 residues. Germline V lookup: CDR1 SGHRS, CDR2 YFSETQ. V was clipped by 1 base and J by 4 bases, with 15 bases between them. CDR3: CASSLIARTSYNEQFF. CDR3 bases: TGCGCCAGCAGCTTGATCGCCCGTACGAGTTACAATGAGCAGTTCTTC.

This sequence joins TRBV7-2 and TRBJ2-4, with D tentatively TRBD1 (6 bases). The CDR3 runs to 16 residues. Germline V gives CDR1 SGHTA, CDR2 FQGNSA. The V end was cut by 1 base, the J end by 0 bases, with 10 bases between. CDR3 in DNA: TGTGCCAGCAGCTTAGACAGGGCTATAGCCAAAAACATTCAGTACTTC. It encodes CASSLDRAIAKNIQYF.

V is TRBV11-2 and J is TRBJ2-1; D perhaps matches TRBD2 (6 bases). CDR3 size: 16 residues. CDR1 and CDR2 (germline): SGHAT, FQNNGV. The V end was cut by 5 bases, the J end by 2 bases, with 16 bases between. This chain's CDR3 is CASSPRSSAPYNEQFF. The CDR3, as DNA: TGTGCCAGCAGCCCACGATCTAGCGCGCCCTACAATGAGCAGTTCTTC. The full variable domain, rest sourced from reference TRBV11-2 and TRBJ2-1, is EAGVAQSPRYKIIEKRQSVAFWCNPISGHATLYWYQQILGQGPKLLIQFQNNGVVDDSQLPKDRFSAERLKGVDSTLKIQPAKLEDSAVYLCASSPRSSAPYNEQFFGPGTRLTVL.

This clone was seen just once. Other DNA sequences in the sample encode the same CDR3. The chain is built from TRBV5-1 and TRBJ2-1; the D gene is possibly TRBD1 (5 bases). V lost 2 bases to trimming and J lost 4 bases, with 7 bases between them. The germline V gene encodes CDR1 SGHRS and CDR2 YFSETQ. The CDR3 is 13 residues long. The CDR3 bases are TGCGCCAGCAGCTTAGACAGTTACAATGAGCAGTTCTTC. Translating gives CASSLDSYNEQFF.

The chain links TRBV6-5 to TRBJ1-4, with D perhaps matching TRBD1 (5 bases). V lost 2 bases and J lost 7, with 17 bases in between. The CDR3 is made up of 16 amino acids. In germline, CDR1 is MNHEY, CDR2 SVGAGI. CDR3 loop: CASSYDPGGSGEKLFF. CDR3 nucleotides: TGTGCCAGCAGTTACGATCCTGGGGGGTCTGGTGAAAAACTGTTTTTT.

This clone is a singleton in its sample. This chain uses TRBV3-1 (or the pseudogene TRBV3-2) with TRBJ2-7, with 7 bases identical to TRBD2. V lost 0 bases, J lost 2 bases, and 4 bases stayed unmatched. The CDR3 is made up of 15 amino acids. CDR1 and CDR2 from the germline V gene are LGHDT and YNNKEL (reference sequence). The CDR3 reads CASSQELALAYEQYF. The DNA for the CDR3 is TGTGCCAGCAGCCAAGAACTAGCGTTGGCCTACGAGCAGTACTTC.

The CDR3 sequence: CATSRDPRGTDTQYF. The DNA for the CDR3 is TGTGCCACCAGCAGAGATCCCCGGGGCACAGATACGCAGTATTTT. This chain uses TRBV15 with TRBJ2-3; unclear D gene. V shed 0 bases and J shed 1 base, with 8 bases lying between them. The germline CDR1 and CDR2 sequences are LNHNV and YYDKDF (reference sequence). CDR3 size: 15 residues.

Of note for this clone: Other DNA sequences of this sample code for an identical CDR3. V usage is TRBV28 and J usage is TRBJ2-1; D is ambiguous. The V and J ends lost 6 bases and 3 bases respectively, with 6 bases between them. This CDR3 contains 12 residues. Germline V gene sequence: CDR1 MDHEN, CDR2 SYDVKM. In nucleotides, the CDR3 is TGTGCCAGCAGCACAGTCTACAATGAGCAGTTCTTC. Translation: CASSTVYNEQFF.

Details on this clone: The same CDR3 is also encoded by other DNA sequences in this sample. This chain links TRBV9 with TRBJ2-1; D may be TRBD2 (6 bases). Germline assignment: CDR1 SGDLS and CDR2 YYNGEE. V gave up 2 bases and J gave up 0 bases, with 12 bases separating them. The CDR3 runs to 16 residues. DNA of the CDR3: TGTGCCAGCAGCGTTAGCGGAGGAAGCTCCTACAATGAGCAGTTCTTC. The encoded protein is CASSVSGGSSYNEQFF.

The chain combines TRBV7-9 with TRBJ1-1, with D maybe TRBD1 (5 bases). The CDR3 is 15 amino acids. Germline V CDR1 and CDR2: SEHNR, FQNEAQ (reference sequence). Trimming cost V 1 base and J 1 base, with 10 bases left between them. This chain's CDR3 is CASSLDGGGNTEAFF. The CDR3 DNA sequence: TGTGCCAGCAGCTTAGATGGGGGAGGGAACACTGAAGCTTTCTTT.

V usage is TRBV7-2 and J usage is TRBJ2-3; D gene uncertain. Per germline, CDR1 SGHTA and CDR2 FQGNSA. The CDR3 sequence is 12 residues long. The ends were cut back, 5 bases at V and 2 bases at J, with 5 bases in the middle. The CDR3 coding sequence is TGTGCCAGCAGCGACCCCACAGATACGCAGTATTTT. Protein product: CASSDPTDTQYF.

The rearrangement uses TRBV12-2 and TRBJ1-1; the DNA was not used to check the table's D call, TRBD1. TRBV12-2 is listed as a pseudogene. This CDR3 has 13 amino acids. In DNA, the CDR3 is TGTGCAAGTCGCGACAGGCTGGAGGATGAAGCTTTCTTT. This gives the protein CASRDRLEDEAFF.

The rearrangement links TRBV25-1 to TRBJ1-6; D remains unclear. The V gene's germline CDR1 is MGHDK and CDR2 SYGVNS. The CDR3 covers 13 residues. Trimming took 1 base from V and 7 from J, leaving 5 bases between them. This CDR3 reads CASSELGNSPLHF. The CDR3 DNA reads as TGTGCCAGCAGTGAATTAGGAAATTCACCCCTCCACTTT.

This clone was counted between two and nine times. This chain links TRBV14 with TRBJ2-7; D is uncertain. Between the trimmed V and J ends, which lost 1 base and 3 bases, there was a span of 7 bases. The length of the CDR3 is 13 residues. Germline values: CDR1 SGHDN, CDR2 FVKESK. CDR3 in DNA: TGTGCCAGCAGCCAAGTGTCTAGCTACGAGCAGTACTTC. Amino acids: CASSQVSSYEQYF.

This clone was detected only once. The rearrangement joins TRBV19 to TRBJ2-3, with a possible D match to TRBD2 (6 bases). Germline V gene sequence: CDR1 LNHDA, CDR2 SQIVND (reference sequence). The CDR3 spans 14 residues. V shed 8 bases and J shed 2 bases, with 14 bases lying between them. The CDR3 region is CASGRGPDTDTQYF. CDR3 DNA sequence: TGTGCCAGTGGGCGGGGCCCCGACACAGATACGCAGTATTTT.

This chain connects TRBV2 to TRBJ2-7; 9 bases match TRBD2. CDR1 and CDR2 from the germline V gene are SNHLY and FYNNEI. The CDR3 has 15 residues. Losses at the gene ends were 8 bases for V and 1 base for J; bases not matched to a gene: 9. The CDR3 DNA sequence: TGTGCCAGCCGGGGTAGCAGCGGGGGGTCCTACGAGCAGTACTTC. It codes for CASRGSSGGSYEQYF.

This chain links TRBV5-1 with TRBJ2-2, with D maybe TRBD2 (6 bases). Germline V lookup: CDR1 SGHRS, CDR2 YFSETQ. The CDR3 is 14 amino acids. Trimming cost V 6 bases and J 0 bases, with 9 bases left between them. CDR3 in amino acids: CASKGGTNTGELFF. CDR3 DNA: TGCGCCAGCAAGGGAGGCACGAACACCGGGGAGCTGTTTTTT. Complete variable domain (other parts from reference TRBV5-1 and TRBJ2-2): KAGVTQTPRYLIKTRGQQVTLSCSPISGHRSVSWYQQTPGQGLQFLFEYFSETQRNKGNFPGRFSGRQFSNSRSEMNVSTLELGDSALYLCASKGGTNTGELFFGEGSRLTVL.

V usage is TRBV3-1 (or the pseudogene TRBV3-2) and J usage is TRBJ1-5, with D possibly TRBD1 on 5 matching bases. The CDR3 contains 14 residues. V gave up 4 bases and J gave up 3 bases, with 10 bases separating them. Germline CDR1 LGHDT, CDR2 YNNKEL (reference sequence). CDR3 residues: CASSPGRANQPQHF. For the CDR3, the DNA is TGTGCCAGCAGCCCGGGCAGGGCCAATCAGCCCCAGCATTTT.

CDR3 in amino acids: CATSREVGDRGRSGELFF. The CDR3 DNA reads TGTGCCACCAGCAGAGAGGTGGGCGACAGGGGGCGATCCGGGGAGCTGTTTTTT. This chain links TRBV15 with TRBJ2-2; 10 nucleotides match TRBD1. The CDR3 extends over 18 amino acids. V lost 0 bases to trimming and J lost 6 bases; unmatched junction nucleotides: 10. Germline V CDR1 and CDR2: LNHNV, YYDKDF (reference sequence).

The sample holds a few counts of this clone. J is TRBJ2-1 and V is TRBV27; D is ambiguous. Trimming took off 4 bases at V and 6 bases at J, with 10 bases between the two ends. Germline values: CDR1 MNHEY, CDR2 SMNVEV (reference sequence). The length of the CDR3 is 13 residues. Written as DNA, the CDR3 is TGTGCCAGCAGTTCGAATCCCCTCAATGAGCAGTTCTTC. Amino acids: CASSSNPLNEQFF.

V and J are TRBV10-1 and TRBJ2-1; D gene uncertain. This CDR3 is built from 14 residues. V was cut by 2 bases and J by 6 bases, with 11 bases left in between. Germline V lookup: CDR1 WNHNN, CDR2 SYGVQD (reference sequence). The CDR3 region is CASSETEVGNEQFF. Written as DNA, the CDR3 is TGCGCCAGCAGTGAGACCGAGGTGGGCAATGAGCAGTTCTTC.